This TCR beta chain was found in a study of CD8+CD57+ T cells in acquired aplastic anemia. Findings and caveats of the study: With respect to CD8+ Simpson's diversity, patients and controls did not differ significantly. Patients and controls were found to share twenty-nine CD8+ CDR3 sequences.

This clonotype was seen only a few times. Its antigen is not identified. Profiling of TCR beta VDJ combinations and CDR3 sequences used genomic DNA as template. TCRdb re-analysed the reads in MiXCR, keeping a single row per CDR3 protein. The sample shows 150,000 to 200,000 distinct CDR3 sequences, around 65% of them seen only once. The sequence was obtained from a human donor with severe aplastic anemia or a healthy control (not recorded which). Sequencing was performed on sorted CD4+, CD8+, or CD8+CD57+ T cells (not recorded which) from PBMCs.

CDR3 sequence (DNA): TGTGCCACCTCTTCAGGGCCCGAGGAGAACTCCCAAGAGACCCAGTACTTC. The encoded protein is CATSSGPEENSQETQYF. The rearrangement links TRBV24-1 to TRBJ2-5; D might be TRBD1 (5 bases). The CDR3 runs 17 residues. Germline assignment: CDR1 KGHDR and CDR2 SFDVKD. V dropped 9 bases and J dropped 1 base, with 23 bases sitting between them.